This TCR beta chain was captured in a study of breast tumors, draining lymph nodes, adjacent tissues. This clonotype occurred many times. The antigen is unknown. One entry per CDR3 protein results from TCRdb running MiXCR on the multiplex PCR reads. Among a few hundred thousand distinct CDR3 sequences listed, under 35% were seen once. Broader study findings: The lymph node origin of tumor T cells was framed as consistent with a hypothesis, not demonstrated. Tumor TCR diversity was below lymph nodes but above nontumor tissue. Findings are consistent with lymph node origin and intratumoral expansion of most tumor T cells. Tumor and nontumor repertoires were significantly more similar in luminal-like than in basal-like breast cancer.

The lymph nodes were axillary draining lymph nodes from breast cancer patients. CDR3 length equals 14 residues. CDR1 is SGHNT and CDR2 is YYREEE in the germline V gene (reference sequence). The V and J ends lost 0 bases and 4 bases, in that order; junction bases with no gene match: 3. The sequence was obtained from a female donor with breast cancer. Some clones in this sample may be carry-over from other donors' samples. Sample: axillary lymph node tissue. This sequence joins TRBV5-4 and TRBJ1-2; 7 bases are shared with TRBD1. The CDR3 DNA is TGTGCCAGCAGCTTGGCGGACAGGAGCTATGGCTACACCTTC. Amino acid sequence: CASSLADRSYGYTF. The variable domain in full, with the rest retrieved from reference TRBV5-4 and TRBJ1-2, is ETGVTQSPTHLIKTRGQQVTLRCSSQSGHNTVSWYQQALGQGPQFIFQYYREEENGRGNFPPRFSGLQFPNYSSELNVNALELDDSALYLCASSLADRSYGYTFGSGTRLTVV.